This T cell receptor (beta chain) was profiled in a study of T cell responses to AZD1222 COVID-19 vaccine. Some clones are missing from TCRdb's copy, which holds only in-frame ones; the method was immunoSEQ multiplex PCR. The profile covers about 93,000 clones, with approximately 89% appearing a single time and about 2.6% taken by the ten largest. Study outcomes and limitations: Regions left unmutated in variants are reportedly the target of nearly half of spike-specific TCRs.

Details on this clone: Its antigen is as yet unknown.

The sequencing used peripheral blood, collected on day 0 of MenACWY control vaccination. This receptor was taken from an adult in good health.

The CDR3 DNA reads TGTGCCAGCAGCGTAGTAGGATCGGGGGCGTACAATGAGCAGTTCTTC. This sequence encodes CASSVVGSGAYNEQFF. V gene TRBV9 combines with J gene TRBJ2-1; D is perhaps TRBD1 or TRBD2 (6 bases each). V was cut by 0 bases and J by 4 bases, with 14 bases left in between. The CDR3 consists of 16 residues. CDR1 and CDR2 (germline): SGDLS, YYNGEE.